Below, 27 T cell receptor beta chains from the same sample are listed, as sequenced in a study of T-cell memory formation after mild COVID-19. TCRdb independently ran MiXCR on the 5' RACE reads; one entry per CDR3 protein. Seen here are roughly 160,000 distinct CDR3 sequences, about 9.9% observed once, and the top ten hold approximately 3.8%. Sequenced: PBMCs or a T cell subset sorted from them (not recorded which). The source of these receptors is a man aged 18-30 years who had mild COVID-19 (a few samples of this study predate the infection). Cell type and time point are not known.

This clonotype was picked up a small number of times. The V call is TRBV3-1, the J call TRBJ1-5; tentatively, D is TRBD1 (6 bases). Germline values: CDR1 LGHDT, CDR2 YNNKEL (reference sequence). The CDR3 length is 16 residues. Trimming removed 3 bases from V and 0 bases from J, with 12 bases in between. The chain's CDR3 is CASSHSGASSNQPQHF. The CDR3, as DNA: TGTGCCAGCAGCCACTCAGGGGCTTCTAGCAATCAGCCCCAGCATTTT.

This clonotype was found a few times. The rearrangement joins TRBV14 to TRBJ1-5; no clear D gene. The ends were cut back, 1 base at V and 5 bases at J, with 3 bases in the middle. Germline V CDR1 and CDR2: SGHDN, FVKESK. The CDR3 loop spans 12 amino acids. DNA for the CDR3: TGTGCCAGCAGCCAAGGGGATCAGCCCCAGCATTTT. Translating it yields CASSQGDQPQHF.

The rearrangement joins TRBV19 to TRBJ2-3; the D gene is possibly TRBD1 (6 bases). The germline V gene encodes CDR1 LNHDA and CDR2 SQIVND (reference sequence). The germline V and J ends were trimmed by 7 bases and 1 base, with 12 bases remaining between them. The CDR3 totals 14 residues. For the CDR3, the DNA is TGTGCCAGTAACCCGACAGGACGCACAGATACGCAGTATTTT. It encodes CASNPTGRTDTQYF.

This clonotype has a count of ten or more. The chain has TRBV11-1 and TRBJ2-1; TRBD2 matches at 7 bases. The CDR3 loop spans 17 amino acids. The V gene's germline CDR1 is SGHAT and CDR2 FQDESV (reference sequence). The V and J ends lost 4 bases and 3 bases, in that order; junction bases with no gene match: 12. CDR3 amino acids: CASSSSGGSLGYNEQFF. CDR3 coding DNA: TGTGCCAGCAGCTCTAGCGGTGGGTCACTTGGCTACAATGAGCAGTTCTTC.

This clonotype has only a few counts. The chain is built from TRBV6-1 and TRBJ1-1; no clear D. V was cut by 5 bases and J by 0 bases, with 10 bases left in between. The germline gives CDR1 MNHNS, CDR2 SASEGT. This CDR3 region has 14 residues. CDR3 coding DNA: TGTGCCAGCAGTCTTCTCCCCGTGAACACTGAAGCTTTCTTT. This gives the protein CASSLLPVNTEAFF.

The sample holds many counts of this clonotype. This chain links TRBV28 with TRBJ2-7; the D gene is possibly TRBD1 (8 bases). Germline V lookup: CDR1 MDHEN, CDR2 SYDVKM. The CDR3 is 15 amino acids. V was pared by 4 bases and J by 11 bases, with 24 bases between. The CDR3 bases are TGTGCCAGCAGTTCACCCGGACAGGGAGGGAGTGGGGAGTACTTC. Amino acids: CASSSPGQGGSGEYF.

This clonotype occurred once. V is TRBV7-2 and J is TRBJ1-2; no clear D gene. The CDR3 consists of 12 residues. Germline V CDR1 and CDR2: SGHTA, FQGNSA. V was shortened by 1 base and J by 8 bases, with 8 bases between the two germline ends. In nucleotides, the CDR3 is TGTGCCAGCAGCTTAGTTGTGGTGGGCTACACCTTC. Its protein product is CASSLVVVGYTF.

The genes are TRBV7-2 and TRBJ1-6; 8 bases map to TRBD1. Germline V CDR1 and CDR2: SGHTA, FQGNSA. V was pared by 3 bases and J by 7 bases, with 8 bases of the junction left unmatched. There are 16 residues in the CDR3. This CDR3 is CASSFDYRGENSPLHF. The DNA for the CDR3 is TGTGCCAGCAGCTTCGACTACAGGGGGGAGAATTCACCCCTCCACTTT.

This clonotype was seen more than once but under ten times. The CDR3 sequence is CASSPDRSLGYTF. The CDR3 DNA is TGTGCCAGCAGCCCCGACAGGAGTTTAGGGTACACCTTC. The rearrangement uses TRBV14 and TRBJ1-2; TRBD1 might be the D (6 bases). In germline, CDR1 is SGHDN, CDR2 FVKESK. Trimming cost V 4 bases and J 11 bases, with 17 bases left between them. The CDR3 covers 13 residues.

This chain joins TRBV6-2 or TRBV6-3 and TRBJ2-5; 7 bases match TRBD1. Germline lookup yields CDR1 MNHEY and CDR2 SVGEGT. The CDR3 loop spans 16 amino acids. Losses at the gene ends were 5 bases for V and 0 bases for J; bases not matched to a gene: 9. CDR3 bases: TGTGCCAGCAGTCTAAGGGACAGACTGTACCAAGAGACCCAGTACTTC. It is translated as CASSLRDRLYQETQYF.

The rearrangement links TRBV18 to TRBJ2-5, with no clear D. The germline gives CDR1 KGHSH, CDR2 LQKENI. V lost 10 bases to trimming and J lost 2 bases, with 14 bases between them. The CDR3 has 13 amino acids. DNA of the CDR3: TGTGCCACCGCCTCACAGTCGCAAGAGACCCAGTACTTC. This encodes CATASQSQETQYF.

In its sample, this clonotype was seen a few times. The rearrangement links TRBV10-3 to TRBJ2-1; 11 nucleotides match TRBD2. J lost 14 bases, V lost 0 bases, and 15 bases had no gene match. This CDR3 is 17 amino acids long. Germline V gives CDR1 ENHRY, CDR2 SYGVKD. The CDR3 region is CAISESLGRLAGGVEFF. CDR3 DNA sequence: TGTGCCATCAGTGAGTCTCTGGGCCGGCTAGCGGGGGGCGTTGAGTTCTTC.

This clonotype has at least ten counts. CDR3 in DNA: TGTGCCAGCAGTGACAGGGGGCGGGAGACCCAGTACTTC. Its protein is CASSDRGRETQYF. The gene calls are TRBV6-6 and TRBJ2-5; 10 bases line up with TRBD1. Per germline, CDR1 MNHNY and CDR2 SVGAGI (reference sequence). This CDR3 has 13 residues. The V gene end was trimmed by 5 bases and the J gene end by 5 bases; junction bases not matched to a gene: 2.

This rearrangement joins TRBV4-3 to TRBJ2-1; D ambiguous. The V gene's germline CDR1 is LGHNA and CDR2 YSLEER. With 1 base removed from V and 0 bases from J, the gap between germline ends came to 10 bases. The CDR3 has 16 amino acids. Here the CDR3 DNA reads TGCGCCAGCAGCCAAGGACCACAGAGCTCCTACAATGAGCAGTTCTTC. It is translated as CASSQGPQSSYNEQFF.

This clonotype was found many times. The rearrangement uses TRBV4-3 and TRBJ2-5; 10 bases are a match to TRBD1. Germline CDR1 reads LGHNA; CDR2 reads YSLEER. This CDR3 comprises 17 residues. V gave up 0 bases and J gave up 3 bases; unmatched junction bases: 7. The DNA of the CDR3 is TGCGCCAGCAGCCAAGAGCCTCCGGGACAGGGGAAAGAGACCCAGTACTTC. Translation: CASSQEPPGQGKETQYF.

The rearrangement joins TRBV4-2 to TRBJ2-5, with TRBD2 as a possible D gene (5 bases). Germline CDR1 is LGHNA and CDR2 is YNFKEQ. The CDR3 has 14 amino acids. V was trimmed by 0 bases and J by 5 bases, leaving 10 bases between them. The CDR3 DNA is TGTGCCAGCAGCCAAGAGGCGGGTCGGGAGACCCAGTACTTC. Protein sequence: CASSQEAGRETQYF.

The sample holds many counts of this clonotype. The rearrangement links TRBV20-1 to TRBJ2-7, with D possibly being TRBD2 (5 bases). Trimming took off 3 bases at V and 6 bases at J, with 9 bases between the two ends. The CDR3 runs 11 residues. Germline lookup yields CDR1 DFQATT and CDR2 SNEGSKA (reference sequence). CDR3 coding DNA: TGCAGTGCTAGGTCGGGATTCGAGCAGTACGTC. Protein sequence: CSARSGFEQYV.

This clonotype appeared many times. The rearrangement joins TRBV7-2 to TRBJ2-1; 11 bases agree with TRBD2. Germline V CDR1 and CDR2: SGHTA, FQGNSA. V gave up 7 bases and J gave up 2 bases; unmatched junction bases: 4. The CDR3 is 15 residues long. The CDR3 DNA sequence: TGTGCCAGCAACCAACTAGCGGGGGCCTACAATGAGCAGTTCTTC. Its translation is CASNQLAGAYNEQFF.

This chain connects TRBV20-1 to TRBJ1-3; no firm D call. The V gene lost 0 bases and the J gene lost 4 bases, with 10 bases spanning the gap. The CDR3 loop spans 14 amino acids. Germline V gives CDR1 DFQATT, CDR2 SNEGSKA (reference sequence). The CDR3 coding sequence is TGCAGTGCTAGAGAACAAAGTCGAGGAAACACCATATATTTT. Its translation: CSAREQSRGNTIYF.

The genes are TRBV5-4 and TRBJ2-4; D ambiguous. The CDR3 length is 14 residues. The V gene's germline CDR1 is SGHNT and CDR2 YYREEE (reference sequence). V was clipped by 0 bases and J by 10 bases, with 14 bases between them. CDR3 residues: CASSLGLDTSIQYF. The CDR3 bases are TGTGCCAGCAGCTTGGGGCTAGACACTTCTATTCAGTACTTC.

This chain uses TRBV3-1 with TRBJ1-1, with TRBD1 matching 10 bases. CDR3 length equals 14 residues. The germline CDR1 and CDR2 sequences are LGHDT and YNNKEL (reference sequence). The trim removed 4 bases at V and 5 bases at J, leaving 4 bases unmatched. The CDR3 is CASSLRDRGTEAFF. Written as DNA, the CDR3 is TGTGCCAGCAGCCTCCGGGACAGGGGAACTGAAGCTTTCTTT.

This clonotype showed up just a few times. The chain joins TRBV12-3 or TRBV12-4 to TRBJ1-6; 8 bases are a match to TRBD1. V was clipped by 3 bases and J by 6 bases; unmatched bases: 4. The CDR3 extends over 15 amino acids. In nucleotides, the CDR3 is TGTGCCAGCAGTTTCACAGGGGGGGTTAATTCACCCCTCCACTTT. As protein: CASSFTGGVNSPLHF.

The chain recombines TRBV7-9 with TRBJ1-6, with D possibly TRBD1 on 5 matching bases. This CDR3 is 18 amino acids long. Germline lookup yields CDR1 SEHNR and CDR2 FQNEAQ (reference sequence). V lost 5 bases, J lost 0 bases, and 17 bases lay in between. CDR3 DNA: TGTGCCAGCAGCCCCGGGACTAGCCGTAGCTCCTATAATTCACCCCTCCACTTT. It yields the protein CASSPGTSRSSYNSPLHF.

This clonotype came up a few times. This sequence joins TRBV6-2 or TRBV6-3 and TRBJ2-1; the match to TRBD2 covers 14 bases. Germline V gene lookup returns CDR1 MNHEY and CDR2 SVGEGT. Trimming cost V 5 bases and J 4 bases; bases outside gene matches: 4. CDR3 length equals 16 residues. This CDR3 is CASSGTSGGSYNEQFF. The CDR3 DNA reads as TGTGCCAGCAGTGGGACTAGCGGGGGTTCTTACAATGAGCAGTTCTTC.

The gene calls are TRBV5-1 and TRBJ1-1, with TRBD1 matching 9 bases. V shed 3 bases and J 6 bases; nucleotides not matched to a gene: 9. Germline CDR1 reads SGHRS; CDR2 reads YFSETQ. The CDR3 is 15 residues long. The CDR3 region is CASSSSPDRGAEAFF. CDR3 in DNA: TGCGCCAGCAGCTCTTCCCCGGACAGGGGCGCTGAAGCTTTCTTT.

There are a few counts of this clonotype. The gene calls are TRBV15 and TRBJ1-5, with D hard to call. The V and J ends lost 0 bases and 0 bases respectively, with 15 bases between them. The CDR3 totals 18 residues. Germline loops: CDR1 LNHNV, CDR2 YYDKDF (reference sequence). In nucleotides, the CDR3 is TGTGCCACCAGCAGAGACCAAAACAGTGCCCATAGCAATCAGCCCCAGCATTTT. It is translated as CATSRDQNSAHSNQPQHF.

This clonotype has at least ten counts. This chain uses TRBV7-9 with TRBJ2-3; 10 nucleotides agree with TRBD2. V trimming: 4 bases; J trimming: 4 bases; junction bases outside the gene matches: 8. From germline, CDR1 is SEHNR and CDR2 FQNEAQ (reference sequence). The CDR3 sequence is 16 residues long. This chain's CDR3 is CASSSAIAGGSDTQYF. CDR3 in DNA: TGTGCCAGCAGCTCGGCTATAGCGGGGGGCTCAGATACGCAGTATTTT.